The 17 T cell receptor beta chains given below trace back to one sample, sequenced in a study of somatic mutations in cytotoxic T cells in rheumatoid arthritis. Produced via immunoSEQ multiplex PCR; TCRdb's table is partial and in-frame only. The profile shows about 17,000 clones, roughly four fifths of them singletons. The sequencing sample was made of CD8+ T cells sorted from blood. The receptors derive from an adult with rheumatoid arthritis.

The chain carries TRBV6-1 and TRBJ1-4; D not resolved. Germline V gives CDR1 MNHNS, CDR2 SASEGT. The CDR3 covers 17 residues. V was pared by 2 bases and J by 0 bases, with 13 bases between. CDR3 nucleotide sequence: TGTGCCAGCAGTGAAAGGTCCCTCGGGGCAACTAATGAAAAACTGTTTTTT. Translating it yields CASSERSLGATNEKLFF.

In its sample, this clone was seen a few times. The chain employs TRBV4-1 and TRBJ1-2, with a weak D call TRBD1 (5 bases). In germline, CDR1 is MGHRA, CDR2 YSYEKL. This CDR3 comprises 15 residues. V lost 0 bases, J lost 4 bases, and 12 bases lay in between. In DNA form, the CDR3 reads TGCGCCAGCAGCCAAGATGCGGGGGACGCCTATGGCTACACCTTC. Its translation: CASSQDAGDAYGYTF.

By share, this clone ranks as medium-sized. The CDR3 reads CASLTSGGRVNEQFF. The CDR3 DNA follows: TGTGCCAGCCTTACTAGCGGGGGGCGGGTGAATGAGCAGTTCTTC. This chain connects TRBV2 to TRBJ2-1; 12 positions agree with TRBD2. V lost 8 bases and J lost 7; bases outside the gene matches: 9. Per the germline V gene, CDR1 is SNHLY and CDR2 is FYNNEI. This CDR3 has 15 residues.

The chain uses TRBV5-1 and TRBJ1-5, with D perhaps TRBD1 (6 bases). CDR1 and CDR2 from the germline V gene are SGHRS and YFSETQ. Trimming took 0 bases from V and 3 from J, leaving 16 bases between them. The CDR3 is 17 residues long. Here the CDR3 reads CASSLGATGASNQPQHF. CDR3 DNA: TGCGCCAGCAGCTTGGGGGCTACGGGGGCCTCCAATCAGCCCCAGCATTTT.

The chain has TRBV4-1 and TRBJ2-3; D is ambiguous. The CDR3 is 12 residues long. Germline V gives CDR1 MGHRA, CDR2 YSYEKL. Between the trimmed V and J ends, which lost 3 bases and 5 bases, there was a span of 6 bases. The CDR3 sequence is CASSQPGDTQYF. For the CDR3, the DNA is TGCGCCAGCAGCCAGCCGGGAGATACGCAGTATTTT.

The gene calls are TRBV29-1 and TRBJ1-1; possible D gene TRBD1, 5 bases. CDR1 is SQVTM, CDR2 ANQGSEA, per germline. This CDR3 has 12 residues. With 5 bases removed from V and 4 bases from J, the gap between germline ends came to 11 bases. This CDR3 is CSVHQGFTEAFF. CDR3 DNA: TGCAGCGTTCATCAGGGCTTCACTGAAGCTTTCTTT. Complete variable domain (other parts from reference TRBV29-1 and TRBJ1-1): SAVISQKPSRDICQRGTSLTIQCQVDSQVTMMFWYRQQPGQSLTLIATANQGSEATYESGFVIDKFPISRPNLTFSTLTVSNMSPEDSSIYLCSVHQGFTEAFFGQGTRLTVV.

The chain is built from TRBV29-1 and TRBJ2-3, with 8 bases fitting TRBD2. V lost 3 bases and J lost 7; bases outside the gene matches: 9. The CDR3 is 14 amino acids. Germline V gene lookup returns CDR1 SQVTM and CDR2 ANQGSEA. CDR3 bases: TGCAGCGTTGATGGCGGGAGGTCGGAGTATACGCAGTATTTT. As protein: CSVDGGRSEYTQYF.

The rearrangement joins TRBV14 to TRBJ2-3; unclear D gene. V lost 1 base to trimming and J lost 3 bases, with 5 bases between them. The germline CDR1 and CDR2 sequences are SGHDN and FVKESK. The CDR3 sequence is 13 residues long. CDR3 sequence: CASSQGVTDTQYF. CDR3 in DNA: TGTGCCAGCAGCCAAGGGGTGACAGATACGCAGTATTTT.

V gene TRBV27 combines with J gene TRBJ2-7; TRBD1 matches 8 bases. V lost 8 bases and J lost 6; bases outside the gene matches: 18. Germline CDR1 MNHEY, CDR2 SMNVEV (reference sequence). This CDR3 region has 16 residues. The CDR3 DNA is TGTGCCAGCTTTTCCCTGCCGAGACAGGGGAAGGGCGAGCAGTACTTC. This translates into CASFSLPRQGKGEQYF.

The chain links TRBV5-5 to TRBJ1-5; D possibly corresponds to TRBD1 (5 bases). The germline CDR1 and CDR2 sequences are SGHKS and YYEKEE (reference sequence). The CDR3 length is 16 residues. Trimming removed 4 bases at V and 5 bases at J, with 19 bases between. CDR3 protein: CASSQGAGGIYQPQHF. The CDR3 DNA is TGTGCCAGCAGCCAAGGGGCGGGAGGGATCTATCAGCCCCAGCATTTT.

This chain joins TRBV6-4 and TRBJ2-1; D is unresolved. Germline V CDR1 and CDR2: MRHNA, SNTAGT. The CDR3 loop spans 14 amino acids. The ends were cut back, 9 bases at V and 7 bases at J, with 19 bases in the middle. The CDR3 region has the DNA TGTGCCAGGCTGGCACCGACTCAAAGAAATGAGCAGTTCTTC. It encodes CARLAPTQRNEQFF.

This rearrangement joins TRBV15 to TRBJ2-1, with 13 bases lining up with TRBD2. The ends lost 7 bases at V and 7 bases at J; junction bases unmatched: 4. The germline gives CDR1 LNHNV, CDR2 YYDKDF (reference sequence). The CDR3 is 14 amino acids. Written as DNA, the CDR3 is TGTGCCACCACGAGGACTAGCGGGAGAAATGAGCAGTTCTTC. Amino acids: CATTRTSGRNEQFF.

The genes are TRBV6-5 and TRBJ2-7; D uncertain. The CDR3 loop spans 13 amino acids. Germline V lookup: CDR1 MNHEY, CDR2 SVGAGI. V lost 2 bases to trimming and J lost 1 base, with 6 bases between them. The CDR3 loop is CASSYGGSYEQYF. For the CDR3, the DNA is TGTGCCAGCAGTTACGGCGGATCCTACGAGCAGTACTTC.

The CDR3 here is CASSLEWDEQYF. DNA for the CDR3: TGTGCCAGCAGCTTAGAGTGGGACGAGCAGTACTTC. The chain joins TRBV7-9 to TRBJ2-7; D uncertain. CDR1 is SEHNR, CDR2 FQNEAQ, per germline (reference sequence). V was cut by 1 base and J by 5 bases, with 6 bases left in between. The CDR3 has 12 amino acids.

The V gene is TRBV15, the J gene TRBJ1-4; the match to TRBD1 covers 9 bases. Germline assignment: CDR1 LNHNV and CDR2 YYDKDF (reference sequence). The CDR3 is made up of 14 amino acids. After removal of 5 bases from V and 7 bases from J, the junction contained 5 bases not matched to a gene. The CDR3 nucleotides are TGTGCCACCAGCCGGACAGGGGAGCGTGAAAAACTGTTTTTT. Residues: CATSRTGEREKLFF.

This clone appeared a single time. The J gene is TRBJ2-7, the V gene TRBV7-9; TRBD2 aligns across 7 bases. The V and J ends lost 5 bases and 2 bases, in that order; junction bases with no gene match: 6. The germline V gene encodes CDR1 SEHNR and CDR2 FQNEAQ (reference sequence). This CDR3 is 14 amino acids long. Written as DNA, the CDR3 is TGTGCCAGCAGCGCCCCGGGGGGTACCTACGAGCAGTACTTC. Protein sequence: CASSAPGGTYEQYF.

The chain uses TRBV18 and TRBJ1-1; 7 bases fit TRBD1. This CDR3 is built from 22 residues. The V gene's germline CDR1 is KGHSH and CDR2 LQKENI. Trimming cost V 1 base and J 0 bases; bases outside gene matches: 23. The CDR3 is CASSPRSWVSRDSTKLNTEAFF. DNA for the CDR3: TGTGCCAGCTCACCACGCTCTTGGGTCTCTAGGGACAGTACTAAACTGAACACTGAAGCTTTCTTT.